The present T cell receptor (beta chain) was sequenced within a study of T cell repertoires in cytomegalovirus infection. Across the study: Public TCR beta signature analysis indicated the presence of both CMV infection and matching HLA type. Study results and caveats: Dominating the ex vivo response were HLA-C-restricted CMV-specific TCR beta clonotypes. People with CMV and the relevant HLA were identified by cumulative public TCR beta family frequency.

Via MiXCR, TCRdb re-called the reads, giving one row per CDR3 protein. The sample has approximately 180,000 distinct CDR3 sequences, less than 9.5% seen once. This clonotype was counted many times. The target antigen is unknown. V was pared by 8 bases and J by 0 bases, with 8 bases between. This CDR3 is built from 13 residues. Germline V gene data show CDR1 as SEHNR and CDR2 as FQNEAQ (reference sequence). The sequence was obtained from a human donor in good health (CMV status not recorded). Some clones in this sample may be carry-over from other donors' samples. V is TRBV7-9 and J is TRBJ2-1, with D maybe TRBD1 (5 bases). Sample: PBMCs. DNA of the CDR3: TGTGCCAGCGGCAGGGACTCCTACAATGAGCAGTTCTTC. Its protein product is CASGRDSYNEQFF.